A single T cell receptor beta chain is shown here with its context. Per the authors' pipeline: Estimation of nucleated cell counts was performed using reference gene primer amplification. Profiling relied on immunoSEQ multiplex PCR, and the TCRdb table lists in-frame clones only, not all of them. For V, J and clone size, that table is used; D and trimming come from the DNA. The repertoire consists of 220,000 or so clones, with 70% to 85% occurring once and the leading ten covering under 2%. This entry is derived from a study of blood T cell repertoires in COVID-19. Whole-study context: Donors in the United States, Italy and Spain gave samples during acute or convalescent COVID-19. PBMCs, B-cell-depleted T cells, or T cells provided the cDNA or gDNA that made up the material.

The sequence came from a woman of 80 years or more with acute or convalescent COVID-19. Sequenced sample: peripheral blood.

The CDR3 sequence is CASSPLPWTGDYGYTF. In DNA form, the CDR3 reads TGCGCCAGCAGTCCGTTACCCTGGACAGGGGACTATGGCTACACCTTC. This chain joins TRBV23-1 and TRBJ1-2; 9 nucleotides agree with TRBD1. TRBV23-1 is an open reading frame whose function is uncertain. The V gene end was trimmed by 4 bases and the J gene end by 3 bases; junction bases not matched to a gene: 9. CDR3 length equals 16 residues.